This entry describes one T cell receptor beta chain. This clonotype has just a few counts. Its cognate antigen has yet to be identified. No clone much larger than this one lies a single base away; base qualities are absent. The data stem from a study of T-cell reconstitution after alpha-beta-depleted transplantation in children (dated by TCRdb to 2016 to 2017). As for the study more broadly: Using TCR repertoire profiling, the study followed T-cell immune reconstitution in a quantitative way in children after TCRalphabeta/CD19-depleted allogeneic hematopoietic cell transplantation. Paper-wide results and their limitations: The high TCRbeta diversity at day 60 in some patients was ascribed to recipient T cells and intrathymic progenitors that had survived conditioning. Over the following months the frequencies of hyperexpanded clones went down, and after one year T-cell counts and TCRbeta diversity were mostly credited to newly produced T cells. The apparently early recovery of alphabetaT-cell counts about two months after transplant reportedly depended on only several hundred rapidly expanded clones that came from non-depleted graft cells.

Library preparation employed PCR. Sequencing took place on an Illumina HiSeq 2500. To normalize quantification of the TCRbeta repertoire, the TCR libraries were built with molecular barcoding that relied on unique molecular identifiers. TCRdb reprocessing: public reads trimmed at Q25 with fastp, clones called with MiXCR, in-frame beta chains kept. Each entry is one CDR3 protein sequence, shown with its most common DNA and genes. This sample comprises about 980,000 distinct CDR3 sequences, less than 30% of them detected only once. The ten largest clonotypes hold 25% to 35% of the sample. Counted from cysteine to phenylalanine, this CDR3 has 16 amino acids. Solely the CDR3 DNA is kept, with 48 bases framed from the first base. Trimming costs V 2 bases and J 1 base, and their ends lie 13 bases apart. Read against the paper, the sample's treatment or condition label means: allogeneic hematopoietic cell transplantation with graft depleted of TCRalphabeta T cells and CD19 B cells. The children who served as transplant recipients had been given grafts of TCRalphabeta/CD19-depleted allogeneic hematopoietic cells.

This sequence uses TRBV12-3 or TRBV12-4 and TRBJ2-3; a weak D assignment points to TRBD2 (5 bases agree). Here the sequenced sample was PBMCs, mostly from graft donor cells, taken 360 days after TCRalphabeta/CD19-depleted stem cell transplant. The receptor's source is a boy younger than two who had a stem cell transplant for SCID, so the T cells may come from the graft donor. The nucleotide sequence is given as TGTGCCAGCAGTTTATATAGCCTAGCCGGCACAGATACGCAGTATTTT. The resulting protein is CASSLYSLAGTDTQYF.